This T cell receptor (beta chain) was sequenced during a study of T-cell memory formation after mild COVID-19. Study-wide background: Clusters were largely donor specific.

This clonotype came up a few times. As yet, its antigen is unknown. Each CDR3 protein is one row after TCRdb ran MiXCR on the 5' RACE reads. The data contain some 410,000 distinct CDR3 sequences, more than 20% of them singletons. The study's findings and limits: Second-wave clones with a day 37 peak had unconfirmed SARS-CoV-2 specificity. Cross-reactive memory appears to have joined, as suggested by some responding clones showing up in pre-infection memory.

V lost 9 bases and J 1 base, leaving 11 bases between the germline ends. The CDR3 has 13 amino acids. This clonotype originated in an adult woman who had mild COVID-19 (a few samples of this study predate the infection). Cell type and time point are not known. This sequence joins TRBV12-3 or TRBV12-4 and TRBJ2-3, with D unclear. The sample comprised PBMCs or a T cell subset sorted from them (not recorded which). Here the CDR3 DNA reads TGTGCCAGTGCCGAGTCTGGCACAGATACGCAGTATTTT. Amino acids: CASAESGTDTQYF.